Listed below are T cell receptor beta chains from one sample, sequenced in a study of blood T cell repertoires in COVID-19. Sequencing used immunoSEQ multiplex PCR; TCRdb keeps in-frame clones, though not all of them. The data hold approximately 170,000 clones, with roughly 93% observed a single time. Sequencing was carried out using peripheral blood. The receptors come from a man aged 18 to 30 with COVID-19, enrolled during active disease. Each CDR3 is given with its conserved first and last residue. D genes are given only for firm matches. Only some rows state a clone size, as once, few, many or a class for expanded clones.

>NA|NA|TRBV9|14|TRBJ2-7
CASSVAGVDYEQYF
TGTGCCAGCAGCGTTGCAGGGGTGGATTACGAGCAGTACTTC
>NA|once|TRBV19|16|TRBJ2-1
CASRTRTGSSYNEQFF
TGTGCCAGTCGAACTAGGACGGGGAGCTCCTACAATGAGCAGTTCTTC
>TRBD1|NA|TRBV2|15|TRBJ2-7
CASSGTGGDSYEQYF
TGTGCCAGCAGTGGGACAGGGGGCGATTCCTACGAGCAGTACTTC
>NA|NA|TRBV28|12|TRBJ1-2
CASSSRGYGYTF
TGTGCCAGCAGTTCCAGGGGCTATGGCTACACCTTC
>TRBD1|NA|TRBV14|13|TRBJ1-6
CASSPRGRSPLHF
TGTGCCAGCAGTCCAAGGGGGCGTTCACCCCTCCACTTT
>TRBD2|NA|TRBV11-2|16|TRBJ2-3
CASSLGLAASTDTQYF
TGTGCCAGCAGCTTAGGACTAGCGGCTAGCACAGATACGCAGTATTTT
>NA|once|TRBV11-2|14|TRBJ1-2
CASSALGRNYGYTF
TGTGCCAGCAGCGCCCTGGGGCGGAACTATGGCTACACCTTC
>NA|NA|TRBV4-3|16|TRBJ2-2
CASSQDVGGYTGELFF
TGCGCCAGCAGCCAAGATGTAGGGGGATACACCGGGGAGCTGTTTTTT
>NA|NA|TRBV6-5|14|TRBJ2-1
CASRLDREGGEQFF
TGTGCCAGCAGACTGGACAGGGAGGGGGGTGAGCAGTTCTTC
>NA|NA|TRBV2|13|TRBJ1-1
CASSAQGLGEAFF
TGTGCCAGCAGTGCCCAGGGTTTAGGTGAAGCTTTCTTT
>TRBD1|NA|TRBV19|16|TRBJ1-2
CASTTTRDRENYGYTF
TGTGCCAGTACCACAACCCGGGACAGGGAAAACTATGGCTACACCTTC
>TRBD2|NA|TRBV9|14|TRBJ2-7
CASSARDYSYEQYF
TGTGCCAGCAGCGCCCGGGACTACTCCTACGAGCAGTACTTC
>TRBD1|NA|TRBV10-3|15|TRBJ2-2
CAISSGQGNTGELFF
TGTGCCATCAGTTCGGGACAGGGAAACACCGGGGAGCTGTTTTTT
>NA|NA|TRBV18|14|TRBJ1-4
CASSPGEANEKLLF
TGTGCCAGCTCACCAGGGGAGGCTAATGAAAAACTGCTTTTT
>TRBD1|NA|TRBV19|15|TRBJ1-2
CASSSSGTGAYGYTF
TGTGCCAGTAGTTCCTCCGGGACAGGGGCCTATGGCTACACCTTC
>NA|NA|TRBV10-3|14|TRBJ1-5
CAISEGGLGQPQHF
TGTGCCATCAGTGAGGGAGGGCTCGGTCAGCCCCAGCATTTT
>NA|NA|TRBV15|15|TRBJ2-3
CATGIRGPSTDTQYF
TGTGCCACGGGGATCAGGGGCCCTAGCACAGATACGCAGTATTTT
>TRBD1|NA|TRBV14|15|TRBJ2-7
CASSHDRGMIYEQYF
TGTGCCAGCAGCCACGACAGGGGGATGATATACGAGCAGTACTTC
>NA|NA|TRBV2|15|TRBJ2-1
CASSVPAGAYNEQFF
TGTGCCAGCAGTGTTCCGGCCGGGGCCTACAATGAGCAGTTCTTC
>NA|few|TRBV9|16|TRBJ1-6
CASSEPGGSGYSPLHF
TGTGCCAGCAGCGAACCCGGGGGATCGGGTTATTCACCCCTCCACTTT
>NA|NA|TRBV28|12|TRBJ1-1
CASSLPRFEAFF
TGTGCCAGCAGTCTCCCCCGGTTTGAAGCTTTCTTT
>NA|NA|TRBV19|14|TRBJ1-1
CASSQSPTCTEAFF
TGTGCCAGTAGTCAAAGCCCCACTTGCACTGAAGCTTTCTTT
>NA|NA|TRBV7-8|12|TRBJ2-2
CASSPNTGELFF
TGTGCCAGCAGCCCTAATACCGGGGAGCTGTTTTTT
>TRBD1|NA|TRBV5-1|14|TRBJ1-1
CASKTGGQNTEAFF
TGCGCCAGCAAAACAGGGGGTCAGAACACTGAAGCTTTCTTT
>NA|once|TRBV7-8|13|TRBJ2-1
CASSPGGAYEQFF
TGTGCCAGCAGCCCCGGCGGGGCTTATGAGCAGTTCTTC
>NA|NA|TRBV6-6|13|TRBJ2-7
CASSPRPLNEQYF
TGTGCCAGCAGTCCGCGCCCATTGAACGAGCAGTACTTC
>TRBD1|NA|TRBV27|13|TRBJ2-1
CASSFRTGVRQFF
TGTGCCAGCAGTTTCCGGACAGGGGTGAGGCAGTTCTTC
>TRBD2|NA|TRBV4-1|16|TRBJ2-7
CASSQGTSGSSYEQYF
TGCGCCAGCAGCCAAGGGACTAGCGGGAGTAGCTACGAGCAGTACTTC
>NA|NA|TRBV7-2|13|TRBJ1-4
CASSLTLGEKLFF
TGTGCCAGCAGCTTAACTCTTGGTGAAAAACTGTTTTTT
>TRBD1|NA|TRBV5-1|15|TRBJ2-7
CASSSLPGQGNEQYF
TGCGCCAGCAGCAGCCTACCGGGACAGGGAAACGAGCAGTACTTC
>TRBD1|NA|TRBV10-3|16|TRBJ1-3
CAISGQTGGYGNTIYF
TGTGCCATCAGTGGACAGACAGGGGGTTATGGAAACACCATATATTTT
>NA|NA|TRBV6-5|14|TRBJ2-7
CASRSSGHPYEQYF
TGTGCCAGCAGGAGCTCGGGACACCCCTACGAGCAGTACTTC
>TRBD1|NA|TRBV29-1|13|TRBJ2-7
CSVPVTGSYEQYF
TGCAGCGTTCCTGTGACAGGGTCCTACGAGCAGTACTTC
>NA|NA|TRBV9|17|TRBJ2-3
CASSVGEAGGNTDTQYF
TGTGCCAGCAGCGTAGGAGAGGCAGGGGGGAACACAGATACGCAGTATTTT
>TRBD2|NA|TRBV5-1|15|TRBJ2-1
CASNALAGTYNEQFF
TGCGCCAGCAATGCGCTAGCGGGAACCTACAATGAGCAGTTCTTC
>TRBD2|medium-sized|TRBV19|15|TRBJ2-2
CASTLAGGSTGELFF
TGTGCCAGTACCCTAGCGGGAGGGTCGACCGGGGAGCTGTTTTTT
>TRBD1|NA|TRBV2|19|TRBJ1-2
CASSGFPGQGSQPNYGYTF
TGTGCCAGCAGTGGATTTCCGGGACAGGGATCGCAACCCAACTATGGCTACACCTTC
>TRBD2|once|TRBV4-1|17|TRBJ2-1
CASSRAGTSGRANEQFF
TGCGCCAGCAGCCGCGCCGGGACTAGCGGGAGGGCCAATGAGCAGTTCTTC
>TRBD1|NA|TRBV10-3|13|TRBJ2-7
CAISLTGLYEQYF
TGTGCCATCAGTTTGACAGGGTTATACGAGCAGTACTTC
>NA|NA|TRBV30|16|TRBJ2-1
CAWSVTSGGRGNEQFF
TGTGCCTGGAGTGTAACGTCGGGGGGCAGGGGCAATGAGCAGTTCTTC
>TRBD1|NA|TRBV18|16|TRBJ1-1
CASSSGQGGGNTEAFF
TGTGCCAGCTCATCCGGACAGGGAGGGGGAAACACTGAAGCTTTCTTT
>TRBD1|NA|TRBV6-6|16|TRBJ2-7
CASSYARTGGTYEQYF
TGTGCCAGCAGTTACGCCCGGACAGGGGGGACCTACGAGCAGTACTTC
>TRBD1|once|TRBV28|16|TRBJ2-5
CASSPRLGQGYKTQYF
TGTGCCAGCAGTCCTCGCCTTGGACAGGGTTACAAGACCCAGTACTTC
>NA|once|TRBV5-4|14|TRBJ2-1
CASSLRGGYNEQFF
TGTGCCAGCAGCTTGAGAGGGGGCTACAATGAGCAGTTCTTC
>NA|NA|TRBV4-3|14|TRBJ2-1
CASSLLRGPDEQFF
TGCGCCAGCAGCCTCCTGCGGGGGCCTGATGAGCAGTTCTTC